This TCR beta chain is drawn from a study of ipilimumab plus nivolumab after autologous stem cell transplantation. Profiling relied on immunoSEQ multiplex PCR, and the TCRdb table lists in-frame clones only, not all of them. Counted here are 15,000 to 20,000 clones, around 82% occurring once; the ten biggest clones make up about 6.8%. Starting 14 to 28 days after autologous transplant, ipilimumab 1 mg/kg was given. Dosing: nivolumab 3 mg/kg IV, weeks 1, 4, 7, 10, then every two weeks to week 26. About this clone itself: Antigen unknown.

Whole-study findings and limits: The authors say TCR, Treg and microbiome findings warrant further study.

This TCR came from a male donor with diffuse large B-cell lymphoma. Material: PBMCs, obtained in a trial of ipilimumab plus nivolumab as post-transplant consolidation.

Written as DNA, the CDR3 is TGTGCCAGCAGGGGACAGACCCAAGAGACCCAGTACTTC. Translated: CASRGQTQETQYF. V is TRBV5-4 and J is TRBJ2-5; 7 positions match TRBD1. The junction had 2 bases not matched to a gene; V was cut back by 5 bases and J by 1 base. This CDR3 is 13 amino acids long. The germline CDR1 and CDR2 sequences are SGHNT and YYREEE (reference sequence).